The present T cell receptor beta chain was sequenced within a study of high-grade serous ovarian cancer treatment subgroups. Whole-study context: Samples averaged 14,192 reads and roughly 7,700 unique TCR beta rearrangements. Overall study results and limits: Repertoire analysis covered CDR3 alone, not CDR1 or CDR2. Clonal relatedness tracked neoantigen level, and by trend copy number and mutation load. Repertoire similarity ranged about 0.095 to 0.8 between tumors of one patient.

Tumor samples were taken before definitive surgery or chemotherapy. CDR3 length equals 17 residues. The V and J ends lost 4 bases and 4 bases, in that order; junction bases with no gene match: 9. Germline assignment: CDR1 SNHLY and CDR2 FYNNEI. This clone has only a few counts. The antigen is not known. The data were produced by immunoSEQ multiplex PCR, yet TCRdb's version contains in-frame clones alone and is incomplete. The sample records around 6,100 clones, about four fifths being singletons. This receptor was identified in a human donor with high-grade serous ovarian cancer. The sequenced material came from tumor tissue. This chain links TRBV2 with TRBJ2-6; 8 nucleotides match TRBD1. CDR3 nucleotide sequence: TGTGCCAGCAGTGTAGGACAGGGAGGTTCAGGGGCCAACGTCCTGACTTTC. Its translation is CASSVGQGGSGANVLTF.